Below are 29 T cell receptor beta chains sequenced from a single sample in a study of OX40 agonist ivuxolimab in advanced cancers. The assay was immunoSEQ multiplex PCR, and TCRdb's table has in-frame clones only and misses some. The sample includes roughly 75,000 clones, approximately 90% of them seen just once. The sample in question was CD4+ or CD8+ T cells sorted from blood, obtained in a trial of the OX40 agonist ivuxolimab. All receptors come from an adult with an advanced solid tumor such as melanoma, head and neck, liver or kidney cancer.

The chain joins TRBV4-3 to TRBJ1-3; no reliable D call. This CDR3 is 16 amino acids long. Trimming pared 3 bases from V and 0 bases from J, leaving 12 bases between. Germline V gene data show CDR1 as LGHNA and CDR2 as YSLEER. The CDR3 sequence is CASSHQALSSGNTIYF. The CDR3 region has the DNA TGCGCCAGCAGCCACCAAGCCCTGAGCTCTGGAAACACCATATATTTT.

This sequence joins TRBV30 and TRBJ2-7; 7 nucleotides match TRBD1. This CDR3 contains 14 residues. CDR1 and CDR2 from the germline V gene are GTSNPN and SVGIG (reference sequence). V gave up 2 bases and J gave up 0 bases; unmatched junction bases: 4. In DNA form, the CDR3 reads TGTGCCTGGAGTCCCGGGACAGCCTCCTACGAGCAGTACTTC. It encodes CAWSPGTASYEQYF.

The V gene is TRBV30, the J gene TRBJ1-6; D uncertain. Trimming left V 5 bases short and J 13 bases short, with 15 bases between. Germline values: CDR1 GTSNPN, CDR2 SVGIG (reference sequence). The CDR3 consists of 12 residues. This chain's CDR3 is CAWSSSGIPLHF. As DNA, the CDR3 is TGTGCCTGGTCCTCCTCGGGTATCCCCCTCCACTTT.

The chain is built from TRBV6-5 and TRBJ1-1; D is unclear. This CDR3 spans 14 amino acids. With 2 bases removed from V and 3 bases from J, the gap between germline ends came to 10 bases. Germline V gene sequence: CDR1 MNHEY, CDR2 SVGAGI. CDR3 DNA: TGTGCCAGCAGTTACCGGACGGGAGACACTGAAGCTTTCTTT. Translation: CASSYRTGDTEAFF.

V and J are TRBV6-5 and TRBJ2-1; 9 bases agree with TRBD1. The CDR3 consists of 14 residues. Per germline, CDR1 MNHEY and CDR2 SVGAGI. V lost 4 bases to trimming and J lost 7 bases; unmatched junction nucleotides: 5. This CDR3 is CASSSGQGRNEQFF. The CDR3 DNA follows: TGTGCCAGCAGTTCGGGACAGGGTCGTAATGAGCAGTTCTTC.

V and J are TRBV7-2 and TRBJ1-3, with 7 bases that match TRBD1. From germline, CDR1 is SGHTA and CDR2 FQGNSA. The CDR3 totals 14 residues. The junction had 5 bases not matched to a gene; V was cut back by 5 bases and J by 4 bases. The CDR3 DNA is TGTGCCAGCAGCCGACAGGGAGGAGGAAACACCATATATTTT. This sequence encodes CASSRQGGGNTIYF. The full variable domain, with the rest looked up from reference TRBV7-2 and TRBJ1-3, is GAGVSQSPSNKVTEKGKDVELRCDPISGHTALYWYRQSLGQGLEFLIYFQGNSAPDKSGLPSDRFSAERTGGSVSTLTIQRTQQEDSAVYLCASSRQGGGNTIYFGEGSWLTVV.

In regard to this clone: The junction departs from germline at one end; a sequencing error may be responsible. The chain uses TRBV7-7 and TRBJ1-1; 7 nucleotides match TRBD1. Germline assignment: CDR1 SSHAT and CDR2 FNYEAQ (reference sequence). The CDR3 is 13 amino acids. CDR3 DNA sequence: TGTGCTAGCAGCCGGGACAGGAACACTGAAGCTTTCTTT. Protein: CASSRDRNTEAFF.

The gene calls are TRBV29-1 and TRBJ2-3, with D perhaps matching TRBD1 (5 bases). The germline gives CDR1 SQVTM, CDR2 ANQGSEA. The ends were cut back, 1 base at V and 0 bases at J, with 11 bases in the middle. The CDR3 length is 15 residues. The DNA for the CDR3 is TGCAGCGTTGAAGGACAGCAGGGTAGCACAGATACGCAGTATTTT. This encodes CSVEGQQGSTDTQYF.

V gene TRBV11-3 combines with J gene TRBJ2-1; D call uncertain. The germline CDR1 and CDR2 sequences are SGHNT and YENEEA. Trimming pared 4 bases from V and 9 bases from J, leaving 13 bases between. This CDR3 comprises 13 residues. The chain's CDR3 is CASSSNPFREQFF. The DNA for the CDR3 is TGTGCCAGCAGCTCGAACCCCTTTCGTGAGCAGTTCTTC.

This CDR3 is CASSLGPDYGYTF. The CDR3 DNA is TGTGCCAGCAGCTTGGGACCCGACTATGGCTACACCTTC. This chain connects TRBV11-2 to TRBJ1-2; D is possibly TRBD1 (5 bases). Trimming took off 3 bases at V and 3 bases at J, with 8 bases between the two ends. The CDR3 runs 13 residues. Germline lookup yields CDR1 SGHAT and CDR2 FQNNGV.

The rearrangement uses TRBV20-1 and TRBJ2-7, with D hard to call. The CDR3 is made up of 11 amino acids. From germline, CDR1 is DFQATT and CDR2 SNEGSKA (reference sequence). V was cut by 0 bases and J by 5 bases, with 5 bases left in between. Here the CDR3 DNA reads TGCAGTGCTAGAGAGAACCACGAGCAGTACTTC. Its translation: CSARENHEQYF.

The J gene is TRBJ2-4, the V gene TRBV28, with D perhaps matching TRBD1 or TRBD2 (5 bases each). The V end lost 10 bases, the J end lost 1 base, and 17 bases lay between the germline ends. Per germline, CDR1 MDHEN and CDR2 SYDVKM. The CDR3 is 15 residues long. The CDR3 DNA is TGTGCCACAAATGGAATGGGGGTGGCCAAAAACATTCAGTACTTC. Translating it yields CATNGMGVAKNIQYF.

This chain joins TRBV29-1 and TRBJ2-1; TRBD1 is a possible D gene (5 bases). The germline V gene encodes CDR1 SQVTM and CDR2 ANQGSEA. Trimming took 3 bases from V and 6 from J, leaving 12 bases between them. The CDR3 length is 13 residues. As DNA, the CDR3 is TGCAGCGTTGATTCCCAGGGTGGCAATGAGCAGTTCTTC. Residues: CSVDSQGGNEQFF.

The gene calls are TRBV27 and TRBJ2-7; D gene unclear. V lost 3 bases and J 7 bases, leaving 13 bases between the germline ends. The germline CDR1 and CDR2 sequences are MNHEY and SMNVEV (reference sequence). The CDR3 sequence is 13 residues long. CDR3: CASSFEAQTEQYF. As DNA, the CDR3 is TGTGCCAGCAGTTTCGAGGCGCAAACGGAGCAGTACTTC.

This chain uses TRBV9 with TRBJ1-1, with D possibly being TRBD1 (5 bases). V lost 0 bases, J lost 4 bases, and 10 bases lay in between. Germline values: CDR1 SGDLS, CDR2 YYNGEE. The CDR3 extends over 14 amino acids. CDR3 DNA: TGTGCCAGCAGCGTAGCACAGGAGTTCACTGAAGCTTTCTTT. Translation: CASSVAQEFTEAFF.

The chain carries TRBV5-1 and TRBJ2-6; D gene unclear. The CDR3 spans 15 residues. Germline V gene data show CDR1 as SGHRS and CDR2 as YFSETQ. V was shortened by 7 bases and J by 4 bases, with 15 bases between the two germline ends. The CDR3 DNA sequence: TGCGCCAGCGCCGAAGGTATATCCGGGGCCAACGTCCTGACTTTC. The encoded protein is CASAEGISGANVLTF. Full variable domain (missing parts from reference TRBV5-1 and TRBJ2-6): KAGVTQTPRYLIKTRGQQVTLSCSPISGHRSVSWYQQTPGQGLQFLFEYFSETQRNKGNFPGRFSGRQFSNSRSEMNVSTLELGDSALYLCASAEGISGANVLTFGAGSRLTVL.

J is TRBJ1-4 and V is TRBV6-1; D is ambiguous. This CDR3 has 14 amino acids. V lost 3 bases, J lost 1 base, and 6 bases lay in between. CDR1 is MNHNS and CDR2 is SASEGT in the germline V gene. The DNA of the CDR3 is TGTGCCAGCAGTGAGGGTGGAACTAATGAAAAACTGTTTTTT. Its translation: CASSEGGTNEKLFF.

This clone was counted a few times. The chain carries TRBV30 and TRBJ2-3; 8 bases align to TRBD2. Germline lookup yields CDR1 GTSNPN and CDR2 SVGIG (reference sequence). V was clipped by 8 bases and J by 2 bases; unmatched bases: 15. The length of the CDR3 is 16 residues. The CDR3 DNA reads as TGTGCCCGGCAAGGTTCCGGGGGGGGTTACACAGATACGCAGTATTTT. Protein sequence: CARQGSGGGYTDTQYF.

This chain links TRBV9 with TRBJ2-3; 7 positions match TRBD1. V shed 7 bases, J shed 6 bases, and the junction held 8 bases outside the gene matches. The germline CDR1 and CDR2 sequences are SGDLS and YYNGEE. The CDR3 sequence is 13 residues long. In DNA, the CDR3 is TGTGCCAGCGGGAGACAGGGCGGGGATACGCAGTATTTT. Translating gives CASGRQGGDTQYF.

The chain couples TRBV29-1 to TRBJ2-5, with D perhaps TRBD1 or TRBD2 (5 bases each). Germline assignment: CDR1 SQVTM and CDR2 ANQGSEA. Trimming removed 4 bases at V and 6 bases at J, with 12 bases between. This CDR3 comprises 12 residues. The CDR3 protein is CSVGYGTQTQYF. The CDR3 nucleotides are TGCAGCGTTGGATACGGGACGCAGACCCAGTACTTC.

The rearrangement links TRBV7-8 to TRBJ1-6; D gene uncertain. Germline V gene lookup returns CDR1 SGHVS and CDR2 FQNEAQ. V dropped 3 bases and J dropped 6 bases, with 6 bases sitting between them. The CDR3 is 13 amino acids. The CDR3 sequence is CASSFQRNSPLHF. Here the CDR3 DNA reads TGTGCCAGCAGCTTCCAGCGTAATTCACCCCTCCACTTT.

The chain couples TRBV4-1 to TRBJ1-3, with unresolved D. The ends were cut back, 3 bases at V and 8 bases at J, with 14 bases in the middle. The CDR3 totals 14 residues. The germline V gene encodes CDR1 MGHRA and CDR2 YSYEKL. CDR3: CASSHPIRDDTIYF. CDR3 nucleotide sequence: TGCGCCAGCAGCCACCCCATTAGGGATGACACCATATATTTT.

This clone was picked up a small number of times. The V and J genes are TRBV11-3 and TRBJ2-1; 12 positions match TRBD2. Trimming at V came to 0 bases and at J to 4 bases, leaving 4 bases not matched to a gene. Germline V gene lookup returns CDR1 SGHNT and CDR2 YENEEA. The CDR3 runs 17 residues. As DNA, the CDR3 is TGTGCCAGCAGCTTAGAGACTAGCGGGGGACTATACAATGAGCAGTTCTTC. Amino acid sequence: CASSLETSGGLYNEQFF.

The chain links TRBV19 to TRBJ1-2; TRBD1 is a possible D gene (6 bases). With 7 bases removed from V and 3 bases from J, the gap between germline ends came to 18 bases. From germline, CDR1 is LNHDA and CDR2 SQIVND (reference sequence). The CDR3 spans 15 residues. The CDR3 here is CASTDRRDTHYGYTF. As DNA, the CDR3 is TGTGCCAGTACCGATAGGAGGGACACGCACTATGGCTACACCTTC.

This chain joins TRBV27 and TRBJ1-4; D is perhaps TRBD1 (5 bases). The V end was cut by 4 bases, the J end by 9 bases, with 12 bases between. Per germline, CDR1 MNHEY and CDR2 SMNVEV (reference sequence). There are 13 residues in the CDR3. CDR3: CASSSPAGKKLFF. DNA of the CDR3: TGTGCCAGCAGTTCCCCGGCAGGGAAAAAACTGTTTTTT.

The chain combines TRBV7-9 with TRBJ1-1; D unresolved. V lost 3 bases, J lost 4 bases, and 12 bases lay in between. The germline V gene has CDR1 SEHNR and CDR2 FQNEAQ (reference sequence). The CDR3 runs to 14 residues. The CDR3 is CASSLGGLGTEAFF. In nucleotides, the CDR3 is TGTGCCAGCAGCTTGGGCGGGTTGGGCACTGAAGCTTTCTTT. Complete variable domain (other parts from reference TRBV7-9 and TRBJ1-1): DTGVSQNPRHKITKRGQNVTFRCDPISEHNRLYWYRQTLGQGPEFLTYFQNEAQLEKSRLLSDRFSAERPKGSFSTLEIQRTEQGDSAMYLCASSLGGLGTEAFFGQGTRLTVV.

The J gene is TRBJ1-1, the V gene TRBV2; TRBD1 agrees at 10 bases. The J segment lost 10 bases and the V segment lost 6 bases, leaving 11 bases of the junction unmatched. This CDR3 region has 14 residues. Looked up from germline, CDR1 is SNHLY and CDR2 is FYNNEI. CDR3 in amino acids: CASSEGQGIVVAFF. CDR3 nucleotides: TGTGCCAGCAGCGAGGGACAGGGGATTGTTGTAGCTTTCTTT.

This rearrangement joins TRBV9 to TRBJ2-5, with a possible D match to TRBD1 (6 bases). The CDR3 has 15 residues. The ends were cut back, 0 bases at V and 3 bases at J, with 12 bases in the middle. Germline loops: CDR1 SGDLS, CDR2 YYNGEE. The CDR3, as DNA: TGTGCCAGCAGCGTAGGGGCAGGGGTGGAAGAGACCCAGTACTTC. Translation: CASSVGAGVEETQYF.

V is TRBV5-4 and J is TRBJ2-5, with a possible D match to TRBD2 (5 bases). The CDR3 consists of 14 residues. V gave up 0 bases and J gave up 4 bases, with 10 bases separating them. The germline gives CDR1 SGHNT, CDR2 YYREEE (reference sequence). The CDR3 nucleotides are TGTGCCAGCAGCTTGGCCGGGGTGGGAGAGACCCAGTACTTC. Translated: CASSLAGVGETQYF.